Below are 29 T cell receptor beta chains sequenced from a single sample in a study of CD8 T cells in ankylosing spondylitis. TCRdb independently ran MiXCR on the 5' RACE reads; one entry per CDR3 protein. The sample has under 130,000 distinct CDR3 sequences; 24% are singletons. The sample taken for sequencing was synovial fluid, either unsorted or a sorted T cell fraction (not recorded which). All receptors come from a male donor with ankylosing spondylitis.

This clonotype was seen at least ten times. The genes are TRBV9 and TRBJ2-2; possibly TRBD1 for D (6 bases). This CDR3 has 15 amino acids. V was clipped by 3 bases and J by 6 bases, with 15 bases between them. Per germline, CDR1 SGDLS and CDR2 YYNGEE. CDR3 nucleotide sequence: TGTGCCAGCAGCGCCGGGACACCGGAGTCCGGGGAGCTGTTTTTT. This sequence encodes CASSAGTPESGELFF.

This clonotype was counted at least ten times. The chain has TRBV20-1 and TRBJ1-1; D is unresolved. Between the trimmed V and J ends, which lost 2 bases and 4 bases, there was a span of 11 bases. Germline values: CDR1 DFQATT, CDR2 SNEGSKA (reference sequence). The CDR3 is 13 amino acids. CDR3 DNA sequence: TGCAGTGCTAGACCGGGAGAGGGCACTGAAGCTTTCTTT. Protein sequence: CSARPGEGTEAFF.

The CDR3 region is CASAGQQTDTQYF. The CDR3 bases are TGTGCCAGCGCGGGCCAGCAAACAGATACGCAGTATTTT. The genes are TRBV7-6 and TRBJ2-3; D may be TRBD2 (5 bases). Germline V gene data show CDR1 as SGHVS and CDR2 as FNYEAQ. Trimming took 8 bases from V and 3 from J, leaving 12 bases between them. CDR3 length: 13 amino acids.

This clonotype was recorded a few times. The chain combines TRBV11-2 with TRBJ2-1; D possibly matches TRBD1 or TRBD2 (5 bases each). The V gene lost 0 bases and the J gene lost 1 base, with 13 bases spanning the gap. This CDR3 has 17 residues. In germline, CDR1 is SGHAT, CDR2 FQNNGV. The CDR3 sequence is CASSLEARGGSYNEQFF. Here the CDR3 DNA reads TGTGCCAGCAGCTTAGAAGCGAGGGGCGGTTCCTACAATGAGCAGTTCTTC.

This clonotype was observed at least ten times. This chain connects TRBV5-1 to TRBJ2-5, with 7 bases identical to TRBD1. Germline assignment: CDR1 SGHRS and CDR2 YFSETQ. This CDR3 has 16 amino acids. V dropped 0 bases and J dropped 1; count of bases not matched to a gene: 6. The CDR3 reads CASSLVGTDLQETQYF. CDR3 nucleotide sequence: TGCGCCAGCAGCTTGGTTGGGACAGACCTCCAAGAGACCCAGTACTTC.

This clonotype was seen many times. This chain connects TRBV5-6 to TRBJ2-1; D possibly uses TRBD1 or TRBD2 (5 bases each). Trimming took off 4 bases at V and 0 bases at J, with 17 bases between the two ends. The CDR3 spans 17 residues. The germline CDR1 and CDR2 sequences are SGHDT and YYEEEE. As DNA, the CDR3 is TGTGCCAGCAGCCCCCGATGGGGGACCTTCTCCTACAATGAGCAGTTCTTC. This codes for CASSPRWGTFSYNEQFF.

This clonotype came up once. The V gene is TRBV4-2, the J gene TRBJ1-1, with a tentative D call TRBD1 (5 bases). V lost 9 bases and J lost 2, with 10 bases in between. Germline V CDR1 and CDR2: LGHNA, YNFKEQ. This CDR3 is 12 amino acids long. The CDR3 here is CASGAANTEAFF. In DNA, the CDR3 is TGTGCCAGTGGGGCGGCTAACACTGAAGCTTTCTTT.

The chain employs TRBV20-1 and TRBJ1-2; TRBD1 might be the D (6 bases). This CDR3 comprises 13 residues. The V and J ends lost 3 bases and 8 bases respectively, with 16 bases between them. CDR1 DFQATT and CDR2 SNEGSKA come from the germline V gene (reference sequence). The CDR3 DNA follows: TGCAGTGCTAGGGGCGGACAGTCGCGGGGCTACACCTTC. This encodes CSARGGQSRGYTF.

This clonotype was counted ten times or more. The rearrangement links TRBV24-1 to TRBJ2-2, with D possibly being TRBD1 (6 bases). CDR3 length equals 15 residues. Germline CDR1 and CDR2: KGHDR and SFDVKD. V dropped 4 bases and J dropped 3 bases, with 11 bases sitting between them. This CDR3 is CATSEADRYTGELFF. As DNA, the CDR3 is TGTGCCACCAGTGAGGCGGACAGATACACCGGGGAGCTGTTTTTT.

CDR3 coding DNA: TGTGCCAGCAGCCGTAGCGGTCGTAGGGCAGATACGCAGTATTTT. Protein product: CASSRSGRRADTQYF. The chain uses TRBV11-3 and TRBJ2-3, with D perhaps matching TRBD2 (6 bases). V was clipped by 5 bases and J by 4 bases, with 16 bases between them. Germline lookup yields CDR1 SGHNT and CDR2 YENEEA. CDR3 length equals 15 residues.

This chain links TRBV5-6 with TRBJ2-7; D gene unclear. The V gene's germline CDR1 is SGHDT and CDR2 YYEEEE. The V end was cut by 4 bases, the J end by 8 bases, with 16 bases between. This CDR3 has 13 amino acids. CDR3 in DNA: TGTGCCAGCAGCCCTGGACGGACGGAGAAGCAGTACGTC. This codes for CASSPGRTEKQYV.

This clonotype was seen more than once but under ten times. The rearrangement links TRBV24-1 to TRBJ2-1; the match to TRBD1 covers 8 bases. CDR3 size: 14 residues. Germline CDR1 and CDR2: KGHDR and SFDVKD. The V gene end was trimmed by 1 base and the J gene end by 6 bases; junction bases not matched to a gene: 1. The CDR3 loop is CATSDFTGGNEQFF. The CDR3 nucleotides are TGTGCCACCAGTGATTTCACAGGGGGCAATGAGCAGTTCTTC.

This clonotype has a handful of counts. The chain has TRBV7-9 and TRBJ1-1; D is uncertain. V lost 5 bases and J lost 1, with 8 bases in between. In germline, CDR1 is SEHNR, CDR2 FQNEAQ (reference sequence). This CDR3 is built from 13 residues. The CDR3 region has the DNA TGTGCCAGCAGCCGTGAACAGAACACTGAAGCTTTCTTT. Translation: CASSREQNTEAFF. The full variable domain, its missing parts supplied by reference TRBV7-9 and TRBJ1-1, is DTGVSQNPRHKITKRGQNVTFRCDPISEHNRLYWYRQTLGQGPEFLTYFQNEAQLEKSRLLSDRFSAERPKGSFSTLEIQRTEQGDSAMYLCASSREQNTEAFFGQGTRLTVV.

This clonotype was counted ten times or more. The chain carries TRBV12-3 or TRBV12-4 and TRBJ2-1; a possible D gene is TRBD2 (6 bases). The CDR3 sequence is 15 residues long. Deletions cut 2 bases from V and 3 bases from J, with 11 bases between. In DNA, the CDR3 is TGTGCCAGCAGTTTAATGCGGGAAGTCTACAATGAGCAGTTCTTC. Its protein is CASSLMREVYNEQFF.

V gene TRBV28 combines with J gene TRBJ1-6; TRBD1 agrees at 8 bases. V was pared by 6 bases and J by 7 bases, with 5 bases of the junction left unmatched. The CDR3 is 14 amino acids. The germline V gene encodes CDR1 MDHEN and CDR2 SYDVKM. CDR3 residues: CASRKQGANSPLHF. The CDR3 nucleotides are TGTGCCAGCAGGAAGCAGGGGGCCAATTCACCCCTCCACTTT.

This clonotype has a count of ten or more. The rearrangement uses TRBV7-9 and TRBJ2-1; 11 nucleotides line up with TRBD2. This CDR3 spans 17 amino acids. Germline-derived CDR1 and CDR2 are SEHNR and FQNEAQ (reference sequence). V shed 4 bases and J 6 bases; nucleotides not matched to a gene: 11. CDR3 coding DNA: TGTGCCAGCAGCTCGACACTTTACACTAGCGGGAGCAATGAGCAGTTCTTC. Translated: CASSSTLYTSGSNEQFF. The complete variable domain, with remaining parts taken from reference TRBV7-9 and TRBJ2-1, reads DTGVSQNPRHKITKRGQNVTFRCDPISEHNRLYWYRQTLGQGPEFLTYFQNEAQLEKSRLLSDRFSAERPKGSFSTLEIQRTEQGDSAMYLCASSSTLYTSGSNEQFFGPGTRLTVL.

This clonotype turned up a few times. The J gene is TRBJ2-7, the V gene TRBV29-1; 11 nucleotides agree with TRBD1. The V segment lost 7 bases and the J segment 3 bases; nucleotides outside the gene matches: 5. CDR3 length: 13 residues. Germline V lookup: CDR1 SQVTM, CDR2 ANQGSEA. CDR3 residues: CSAGTGGLYEQYF. The CDR3 DNA sequence: TGCAGCGCCGGGACAGGGGGTCTCTACGAGCAGTACTTC.

The chain carries TRBV7-2 and TRBJ2-1, with D tentatively TRBD1 or TRBD2 (5 bases each). Germline-derived CDR1 and CDR2 are SGHTA and FQGNSA. Trimming cost V 4 bases and J 0 bases, with 13 bases left between them. The CDR3 has 16 residues. The CDR3 region has the DNA TGTGCCAGCAGCTCCCCCCCGGGACGCTCCTACAATGAGCAGTTCTTC. Protein sequence: CASSSPPGRSYNEQFF.

In this sample, this clonotype turned up a few times. J is TRBJ1-1 and V is TRBV6-2 or TRBV6-3; D uncertain. Germline lookup yields CDR1 MNHEY and CDR2 SVGEGT. The CDR3 contains 14 residues. V was pared by 5 bases and J by 5 bases, with 15 bases between. The CDR3 region is CASSPSYRTTEAFF. The CDR3 bases are TGTGCCAGCAGTCCAAGTTATCGCACGACTGAAGCTTTCTTT.

In this sample, this clonotype turned up a few times. V and J are TRBV5-1 and TRBJ1-4; D perhaps matches TRBD1 (5 bases). The CDR3 spans 17 residues. Germline CDR1 and CDR2: SGHRS and YFSETQ. V lost 0 bases, J lost 4 bases, and 16 bases lay in between. This chain's CDR3 is CASSLAPGAEDNEKLFF. The CDR3 region has the DNA TGCGCCAGCAGCTTGGCACCCGGGGCGGAAGATAATGAAAAACTGTTTTTT.

V usage is TRBV20-1 and J usage is TRBJ1-1; tentatively, D is TRBD1 (6 bases). The V end was cut by 3 bases, the J end by 3 bases, with 17 bases between. Germline loops: CDR1 DFQATT, CDR2 SNEGSKA (reference sequence). The CDR3 sequence is 15 residues long. This chain's CDR3 is CSARRPSSGDTEAFF. The CDR3 DNA reads as TGCAGTGCTAGGAGGCCCTCCTCAGGGGACACTGAAGCTTTCTTT.

The J gene is TRBJ1-3, the V gene TRBV5-1; D is unresolved. The germline CDR1 and CDR2 sequences are SGHRS and YFSETQ. Trimming cost V 0 bases and J 0 bases, with 10 bases left between them. The CDR3 loop spans 16 amino acids. Written as DNA, the CDR3 is TGCGCCAGCAGCTTGGAACTTATGAGCTCTGGAAACACCATATATTTT. Translation gives CASSLELMSSGNTIYF.

There are many counts of this clonotype. The gene calls are TRBV20-1 and TRBJ1-5, with D possibly being TRBD1 (5 bases). Germline CDR1 DFQATT, CDR2 SNEGSKA (reference sequence). The CDR3 extends over 13 amino acids. Trimming shortened V by 3 bases and J by 10 bases, and 16 bases separated the two germline ends. The CDR3: CSASGQGSVPQHF. CDR3 coding DNA: TGCAGTGCTAGCGGGCAGGGAAGTGTCCCCCAGCATTTT.

This chain joins TRBV4-1 and TRBJ2-7; 8 nucleotides line up with TRBD2. J lost 0 bases, V lost 2 bases, and 0 bases had no gene match. Germline values: CDR1 MGHRA, CDR2 YSYEKL. This CDR3 is 14 amino acids long. CDR3 amino acids: CASSQSGSSYEQYF. In DNA form, the CDR3 reads TGCGCCAGCAGCCAAAGCGGGAGCTCCTACGAGCAGTACTTC.

The chain is built from TRBV12-3 or TRBV12-4 and TRBJ2-1; possibly TRBD1 for D (5 bases). The CDR3 extends over 13 amino acids. The CDR3 DNA reads as TGTGCGTCAGGGTCAGGCTCCTACAATGAGCAGTTCTTC. Translated, it gives CASGSGSYNEQFF.

At least ten counts were recorded for this clonotype. The V gene is TRBV29-1, the J gene TRBJ2-5; D is perhaps TRBD1 (5 bases). Germline CDR1 is SQVTM and CDR2 is ANQGSEA. V was trimmed by 3 bases and J by 1 base, leaving 18 bases between them. The CDR3 is made up of 16 amino acids. The CDR3 nucleotides are TGCAGCGTTGATCTTCTGGCCAGGGAAGCCCAAGAGACCCAGTACTTC. Protein product: CSVDLLAREAQETQYF.

This clonotype was detected a few times. This chain uses TRBV3-1 with TRBJ1-3; 9 bases line up with TRBD1. The CDR3 is 16 residues long. Germline CDR1 LGHDT, CDR2 YNNKEL (reference sequence). Trimming removed 5 bases from V and 0 bases from J; junction bases left unmatched: 5. CDR3 DNA sequence: TGTGCCAGCAGCTTGGGACAGGGCGACTCTGGAAACACCATATATTTT. It codes for CASSLGQGDSGNTIYF.

This clonotype was recorded a few times. This chain connects TRBV3-1 to TRBJ2-6, with a possible D match to TRBD1 (6 bases). The germline V gene has CDR1 LGHDT and CDR2 YNNKEL (reference sequence). The CDR3 is 15 amino acids. The V end was cut by 4 bases, the J end by 2 bases, with 9 bases between. CDR3 nucleotide sequence: TGTGCCAGCAGCCGCCGACAGGCTGGGGCCAACGTCCTGACTTTC. Translation: CASSRRQAGANVLTF.

This clonotype was counted a few times. The chain has TRBV10-3 and TRBJ2-1; D uncertain. Trimming took off 3 bases at V and 5 bases at J, with 11 bases between the two ends. The length of the CDR3 is 14 residues. Per the germline V gene, CDR1 is ENHRY and CDR2 is SYGVKD. In DNA form, the CDR3 reads TGTGCCATCAGTGAAACGCGCCACGACAATGAGCAGTTCTTC. Its protein product is CAISETRHDNEQFF.